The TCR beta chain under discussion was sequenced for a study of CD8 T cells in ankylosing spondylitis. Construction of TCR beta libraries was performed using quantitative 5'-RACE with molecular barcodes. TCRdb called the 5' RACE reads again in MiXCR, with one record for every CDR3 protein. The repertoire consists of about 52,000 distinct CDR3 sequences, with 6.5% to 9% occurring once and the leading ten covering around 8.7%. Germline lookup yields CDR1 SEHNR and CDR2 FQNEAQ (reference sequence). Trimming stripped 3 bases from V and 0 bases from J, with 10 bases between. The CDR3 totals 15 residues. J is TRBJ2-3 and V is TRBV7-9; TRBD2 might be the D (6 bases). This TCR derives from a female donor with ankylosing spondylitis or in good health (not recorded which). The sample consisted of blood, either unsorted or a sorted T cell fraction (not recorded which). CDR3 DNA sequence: TGTGCCAGCAGCTTCGCGGGGACCAGCACAGATACGCAGTATTTT. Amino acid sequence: CASSFAGTSTDTQYF.